These 22 T cell receptor beta chains were all obtained from the same sample, sequenced in a study of blood T cell repertoires in COVID-19. Data came from immunoSEQ multiplex PCR; TCRdb stores just in-frame clones and leaves some out. The repertoire holds 65,000 to 90,000 clones, with roughly 90% as singletons. Sequenced material: peripheral blood. The receptors here all came from a human donor in a cohort sampled during active COVID-19.

J is TRBJ1-2 and V is TRBV7-9, with 9 bases lining up with TRBD1. Germline CDR1 SEHNR, CDR2 FQNEAQ (reference sequence). The CDR3 runs to 13 residues. J lost 3 bases, V lost 9 bases, and 5 bases had no gene match. CDR3 DNA: TGTGCCAGTAGGGACAGGGAGTACTATGGCTACACCTTC. Translating gives CASRDREYYGYTF.

The rearrangement uses TRBV6-5 and TRBJ2-4; TRBD1 aligns across 7 bases. With 4 bases clipped from V and 15 bases from J, the junction kept 9 bases outside the gene matches. The CDR3 has 12 amino acids. Germline-derived CDR1 and CDR2 are MNHEY and SVGAGI. CDR3 region: CASSSDRVMLYF. CDR3 sequence (DNA): TGTGCCAGCAGTTCCGACAGGGTCATGCTGTACTTC.

This chain joins TRBV9 and TRBJ2-2; 11 positions agree with TRBD2. CDR3 size: 17 residues. Germline trimming cut 0 bases from V and 1 base from J; bases unmatched to any gene: 2. Germline assignment: CDR1 SGDLS and CDR2 YYNGEE. CDR3 DNA: TGTGCCAGCAGCGTAGGTCTAGCGGGGGGGAACACCGGGGAGCTGTTTTTT. Translation: CASSVGLAGGNTGELFF.

The V call is TRBV9, the J call TRBJ2-5, with D unresolved. CDR1 is SGDLS, CDR2 YYNGEE, per germline. The CDR3 runs to 15 residues. V was shortened by 0 bases and J by 3 bases, with 12 bases between the two germline ends. CDR3 sequence (DNA): TGTGCCAGCAGCGTAGATCAAGGAGCCAAAGAGACCCAGTACTTC. It codes for CASSVDQGAKETQYF.

The chain links TRBV5-1 to TRBJ1-1, with 7 bases fitting TRBD1. Germline V gene data show CDR1 as SGHRS and CDR2 as YFSETQ. Germline trimming cut 2 bases from V and 1 base from J; bases unmatched to any gene: 2. This CDR3 comprises 14 residues. CDR3 sequence reads: CASSFKGANTEAFF. Written as DNA, the CDR3 is TGCGCCAGCAGCTTTAAGGGGGCGAACACTGAAGCTTTCTTT.

This clone has just one count. The chain couples TRBV5-8 to TRBJ2-2, with a tentative D call TRBD2 (5 bases). The CDR3 has 14 residues. The ends were cut back, 1 base at V and 6 bases at J, with 10 bases in the middle. CDR1 is SGHTS, CDR2 YDEGEE, per germline. The CDR3 coding sequence is TGTGCCAGCAGCTTGCGGGGAGTTCCCGGGGAGCTGTTTTTT. Its translation is CASSLRGVPGELFF.

The chain is built from TRBV16 and TRBJ1-1; 7 bases align to TRBD1. There are 13 residues in the CDR3. The J segment lost 7 bases and the V segment lost 4 bases, leaving 6 bases of the junction unmatched. Looked up from germline, CDR1 is KGHSY and CDR2 is FQNENV. CDR3 in DNA: TGTGCCAGCAGCCTCATGACAGGGAATGAAGCTTTCTTT. Its protein product is CASSLMTGNEAFF.

The chain combines TRBV12-3 or TRBV12-4 with TRBJ1-1; D is unresolved. The CDR3 is made up of 13 amino acids. Deletions cut 5 bases from V and 2 bases from J, with 9 bases between. CDR3 in DNA: TGTGCCAGCAGTCGCGGGAAAAACACTGAAGCTTTCTTT. It encodes CASSRGKNTEAFF.

The V call is TRBV5-1, the J call TRBJ2-7; D is unresolved. V was cut by 6 bases and J by 6 bases, with 10 bases left in between. The CDR3 sequence is 11 residues long. From germline, CDR1 is SGHRS and CDR2 YFSETQ. The CDR3 DNA follows: TGCGCCAGCATGGAATCTAGCGAGCAGTACTTC. Translated: CASMESSEQYF. The full variable domain, completed using reference TRBV5-1 and TRBJ2-7, is KAGVTQTPRYLIKTRGQQVTLSCSPISGHRSVSWYQQTPGQGLQFLFEYFSETQRNKGNFPGRFSGRQFSNSRSEMNVSTLELGDSALYLCASMESSEQYFGPGTRLTVT.

This rearrangement joins TRBV29-1 to TRBJ2-3, with D tentatively TRBD2 (7 bases). Trimming shortened V by 2 bases and J by 0 bases, and 15 bases separated the two germline ends. This CDR3 is built from 16 residues. The V gene's germline CDR1 is SQVTM and CDR2 ANQGSEA. The CDR3 nucleotides are TGCAGCGTTGAAAGGGCGGGGGCCCTAAGCACAGATACGCAGTATTTT. It translates to CSVERAGALSTDTQYF.

This chain uses TRBV4-3 with TRBJ1-6; D is ambiguous. The CDR3 extends over 15 amino acids. V was pared by 4 bases and J by 2 bases, with 9 bases between. In germline, CDR1 is LGHNA, CDR2 YSLEER. The CDR3 here is CASSRELTYNSPLHF. CDR3 coding DNA: TGCGCCAGCAGCCGGGAGCTTACCTATAATTCACCCCTCCACTTT.

The rearrangement joins TRBV18 to TRBJ1-4, with 7 bases aligning to TRBD1. This CDR3 is built from 15 residues. The J segment lost 7 bases and the V segment lost 4 bases, leaving 9 bases of the junction unmatched. Germline CDR1 reads KGHSH; CDR2 reads LQKENI. The CDR3 DNA is TGTGCCAGCTCACTAGGACAGGCGTTTAGTGAAAAACTGTTTTTT. It yields the protein CASSLGQAFSEKLFF. The full variable domain, in which reference TRBV18 and TRBJ1-4 provide the parts outside the CDR3, is NAGVMQNPRHLVRRRGQEARLRCSPMKGHSHVYWYRQLPEEGLKFMVYLQKENIIDESGMPKERFSAEFPKEGPSILRIQQVVRGDSAAYFCASSLGQAFSEKLFFGSGTQLSVL.

The chain carries TRBV4-3 and TRBJ2-1; a weak D match, TRBD2 (6 bases). This CDR3 contains 16 residues. V was cut by 0 bases and J by 7 bases, with 16 bases left in between. CDR1 and CDR2 from the germline V gene are LGHNA and YSLEER. CDR3 loop: CASSQEWEAPGNEQFF. For the CDR3, the DNA is TGCGCCAGCAGCCAAGAATGGGAGGCCCCGGGTAATGAGCAGTTCTTC.

The V call is TRBV27, the J call TRBJ1-4; tentatively, D is TRBD1 (6 bases). The CDR3 has 13 residues. CDR1 is MNHEY and CDR2 is SMNVEV in the germline V gene (reference sequence). Trimming stripped 3 bases from V and 9 bases from J, with 11 bases between. CDR3 protein: CASSFPGHQKLFF. The CDR3 DNA is TGTGCCAGCAGTTTCCCGGGACATCAAAAACTGTTTTTT.

This chain links TRBV4-2 with TRBJ1-2; D ambiguous. The CDR3 has 15 residues. The germline V gene encodes CDR1 LGHNA and CDR2 YNFKEQ. V was shortened by 0 bases and J by 2 bases, with 10 bases between the two germline ends. The chain's CDR3 is CASSQDLRANYGYTF. The DNA for the CDR3 is TGTGCCAGCAGCCAAGATTTGAGGGCAAACTATGGCTACACCTTC.

The genes are TRBV5-6 and TRBJ2-5; D is ambiguous. The germline CDR1 and CDR2 sequences are SGHDT and YYEEEE. The V end was cut by 1 base, the J end by 5 bases, with 6 bases between. CDR3 size: 12 residues. The CDR3 reads CASSLSRETQYF. The CDR3 nucleotides read TGTGCCAGCAGCTTGTCGCGGGAGACCCAGTACTTC.

As DNA, the CDR3 is TGTGCCAGCAGTGTAGACCGGGACAGCTACGAGCAGTACTTC. Its translation: CASSVDRDSYEQYF. The chain couples TRBV27 to TRBJ2-7, with 7 bases matching TRBD1. After removal of 5 bases from V and 3 bases from J, the junction contained 7 bases not matched to a gene. The CDR3 runs to 14 residues. Per germline, CDR1 MNHEY and CDR2 SMNVEV (reference sequence).

V usage is TRBV6-5 and J usage is TRBJ2-1; 8 bases are a match to TRBD2. CDR1 and CDR2 from the germline V gene are MNHEY and SVGAGI. The trim removed 6 bases at V and 4 bases at J, leaving 5 bases unmatched. The CDR3 is 14 residues long. The chain's CDR3 is CASRLRGVYNEQFF. The CDR3, as DNA: TGTGCCAGCAGGTTGCGGGGGGTTTACAATGAGCAGTTCTTC.

The V gene is TRBV7-2, the J gene TRBJ2-2, with 10 bases lining up with TRBD2. Germline lookup yields CDR1 SGHTA and CDR2 FQGNSA. Unmatched junction bases numbered 0, after V lost 1 base and J lost 4 bases. The CDR3 extends over 15 amino acids. This CDR3 is CASSLVAGGTGELFF. DNA of the CDR3: TGTGCCAGCAGCTTAGTAGCGGGGGGCACCGGGGAGCTGTTTTTT.

The rearrangement uses TRBV2 and TRBJ2-5; 13 bases are a match to TRBD2. J was trimmed by 5 bases and V by 6 bases; bases with no gene match: 6. The CDR3 runs to 15 residues. Per the germline V gene, CDR1 is SNHLY and CDR2 is FYNNEI. The CDR3: CASRATSGGPETQYF. CDR3 nucleotides: TGTGCCAGCAGGGCGACTAGCGGGGGGCCGGAGACCCAGTACTTC.

The V gene is TRBV28, the J gene TRBJ1-1, with 9 bases aligning to TRBD1. Germline V gene data show CDR1 as MDHEN and CDR2 as SYDVKM. Trimming cost V 7 bases and J 5 bases; bases outside gene matches: 14. This CDR3 region has 16 residues. The CDR3 here is CASTIPTGQGKTEAFF. CDR3 DNA: TGTGCCAGCACCATACCCACCGGACAGGGGAAGACTGAAGCTTTCTTT.

The V and J genes are TRBV7-2 and TRBJ1-2; 7 bases are a match to TRBD1. This CDR3 is built from 17 residues. The trim removed 1 base at V and 2 bases at J, leaving 10 bases unmatched. CDR1 and CDR2 (germline): SGHTA, FQGNSA. In DNA, the CDR3 is TGTGCCAGCAGCTTAGGGCTGACCGGGACAGTGAACTATGGCTACACCTTC. Translating it yields CASSLGLTGTVNYGYTF. Full variable domain (outside the CDR3, taken from reference TRBV7-2 and TRBJ1-2): GAGVSQSPSNKVTEKGKDVELRCDPISGHTALYWYRQSLGQGLEFLIYFQGNSAPDKSGLPSDRFSAERTGGSVSTLTIQRTQQEDSAVYLCASSLGLTGTVNYGYTFGSGTRLTVV.